The source of this T cell receptor beta chain is a study of regulatory T cells in long-lasting Graves disease. Comment on this clonotype: Its specificity is unknown.

Noted time point: persistent/refractory GD, antithyroid drugs over 5 years with positive TRAb. Isolated PBMC RNA provided the starting material for the TCR library. Each of the patients was recruited from an endocrinology department situated in Xi'an, China. The CDR3 has 17 amino acids. Trimming at V came to 0 bases and at J to 8 bases, leaving 11 bases not matched to a gene. Germline-derived CDR1 and CDR2 are LGHNA and YNFKEQ. Both iRepertoire HTBI primers and Arm-PCR of CDR3 regions were used to build the TCR beta libraries. Original processing notes: The identification of 60 or so TRBV and some 14 TRBJ segments was made across samples. A single record per CDR3 protein comes from TCRdb applying MiXCR to the multiplex PCR reads. None of the V and J calls come from the authors' own analysis; TCRdb made them. The sample records roughly 450,000 distinct CDR3 sequences, about 20% being singletons. The study, taken as a whole, reports: Thyroid tissue was not sampled; only peripheral blood was.

Here the sequenced sample was peripheral blood mononuclear cells (PBMCs), taken when the disease was refractory, from a patient treated with antithyroid drugs. This receptor was taken from a female donor with Graves disease. The genes are TRBV4-2 and TRBJ2-4; 9 bases are shared with TRBD2. The DNA of the CDR3 is TGTGCCAGCAGCCAAGATTCAATCCGGCGGGAGGGGGACATTCAGTACTTC. Its protein product is CASSQDSIRREGDIQYF.